These 3 T cell receptor beta chains share one sample of origin, sequenced in a study of glioma-infiltrating T cells. TCR alpha and beta CDR3 regions were amplified from RNA using iRepertoire nested multiplex PCR. MiXCR was run by TCRdb on the multiplex PCR reads, yielding one entry per CDR3 protein. This sample has 400,000 or so distinct CDR3 sequences, with roughly 41% found just once. Material for sequencing was glioma tissue, nonneoplastic brain tissue, or PBMCs (not recorded which). The receptors stem from a human donor with low-grade glioma or glioblastoma, undergoing nonglioma brain surgery, or in good health (not recorded which).

J is TRBJ1-5 and V is TRBV7-8; TRBD1 is a possible D gene (5 bases). Germline V gene sequence: CDR1 SGHVS, CDR2 FQNEAQ. Trimming removed 5 bases at V and 0 bases at J, with 14 bases between. CDR3 length: 16 residues. The DNA of the CDR3 is TGTGCCAGCAGCCTCCAGGACATCCATAGCAATCAGCCCCAGCATTTT. It encodes CASSLQDIHSNQPQHF.

The gene calls are TRBV7-8 and TRBJ2-3; no clear D gene. Trimming stripped 3 bases from V and 5 bases from J, with 15 bases between. The CDR3 totals 15 residues. Germline values: CDR1 SGHVS, CDR2 FQNEAQ. In nucleotides, the CDR3 is TGTGCCAGCAGCTTCGTGGCTCCCCCCCGAGATACGCAGTATTTT. This encodes CASSFVAPPRDTQYF.

Of note for this clonotype: It may be a read error: a sequence one base away is much more abundant. This rearrangement joins TRBV28 to TRBJ1-2; D is uncertain. The CDR3 covers 14 residues. Germline-derived CDR1 and CDR2 are MDHEN and SYDVKM. Here the CDR3 reads CTSVRDSTHYGYTF. The CDR3 DNA sequence: TGTACCAGCGTGAGAGATTCCACCCACTATGGCTACACCTTC.